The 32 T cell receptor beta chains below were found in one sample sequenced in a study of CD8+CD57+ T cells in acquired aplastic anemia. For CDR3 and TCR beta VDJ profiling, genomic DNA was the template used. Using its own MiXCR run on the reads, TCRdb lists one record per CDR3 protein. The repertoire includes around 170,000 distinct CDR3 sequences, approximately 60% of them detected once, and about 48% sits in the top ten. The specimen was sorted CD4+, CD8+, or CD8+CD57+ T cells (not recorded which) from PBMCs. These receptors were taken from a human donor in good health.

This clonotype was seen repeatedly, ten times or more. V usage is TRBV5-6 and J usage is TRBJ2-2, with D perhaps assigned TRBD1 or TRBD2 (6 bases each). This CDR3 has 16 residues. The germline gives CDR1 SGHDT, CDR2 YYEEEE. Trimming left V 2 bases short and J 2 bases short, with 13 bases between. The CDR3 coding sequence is TGTGCCAGCAGCTTAGTTGGGGGGCCCAACACCGGGGAGCTGTTTTTT. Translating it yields CASSLVGGPNTGELFF.

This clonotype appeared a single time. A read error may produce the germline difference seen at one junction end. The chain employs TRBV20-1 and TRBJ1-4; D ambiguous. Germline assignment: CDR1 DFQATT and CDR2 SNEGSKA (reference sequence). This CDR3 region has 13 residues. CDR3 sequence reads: CSAMSVFNEKLLF. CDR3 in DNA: TGCAGTGCTATGTCCGTGTTTAATGAAAAACTGCTTTTT.

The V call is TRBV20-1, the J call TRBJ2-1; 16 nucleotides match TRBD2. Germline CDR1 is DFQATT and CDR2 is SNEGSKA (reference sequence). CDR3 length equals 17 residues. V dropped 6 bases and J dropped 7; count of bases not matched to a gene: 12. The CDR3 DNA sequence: TGCAGTGCCTCCGGGACTAGCGGGAGGGGGTCTGTAAATGAGCAGTTCTTC. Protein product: CSASGTSGRGSVNEQFF.

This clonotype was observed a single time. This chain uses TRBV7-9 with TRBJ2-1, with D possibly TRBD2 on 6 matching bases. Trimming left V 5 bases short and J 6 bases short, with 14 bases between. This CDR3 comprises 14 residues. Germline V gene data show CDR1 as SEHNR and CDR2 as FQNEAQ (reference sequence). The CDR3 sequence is CASSQVGTSNEQFF. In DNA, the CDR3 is TGTGCCAGCAGCCAAGTCGGGACTTCCAATGAGCAGTTCTTC.

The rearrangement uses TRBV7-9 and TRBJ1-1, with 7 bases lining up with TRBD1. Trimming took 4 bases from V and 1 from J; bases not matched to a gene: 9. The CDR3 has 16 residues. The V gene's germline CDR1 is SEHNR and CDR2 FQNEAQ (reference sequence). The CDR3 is CASSSLGGQRNTEAFF. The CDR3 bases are TGTGCCAGCAGCTCCCTAGGGGGACAGCGGAACACTGAAGCTTTCTTT.

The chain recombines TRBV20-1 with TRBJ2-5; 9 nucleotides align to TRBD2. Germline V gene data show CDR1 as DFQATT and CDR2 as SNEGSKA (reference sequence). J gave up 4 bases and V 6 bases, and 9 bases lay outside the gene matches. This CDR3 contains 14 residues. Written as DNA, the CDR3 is TGCAGTGCCAAGAGCGGGGGGCAGAGAGAGACCCAGTACTTC. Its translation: CSAKSGGQRETQYF.

The CDR3 protein is CASSLNGARDTQYF. CDR3 sequence (DNA): TGTGCCAGCAGCTTGAACGGGGCGCGAGATACGCAGTATTTT. V gene TRBV7-9 combines with J gene TRBJ2-3; either TRBD1 or TRBD2 may supply D (5 bases each). The CDR3 contains 14 residues. V lost 3 bases to trimming and J lost 5 bases, with 12 bases between them. CDR1 and CDR2 from the germline V gene are SEHNR and FQNEAQ (reference sequence). The variable domain in full, completed from reference TRBV7-9 and TRBJ2-3, reads DTGVSQNPRHKITKRGQNVTFRCDPISEHNRLYWYRQTLGQGPEFLTYFQNEAQLEKSRLLSDRFSAERPKGSFSTLEIQRTEQGDSAMYLCASSLNGARDTQYFGPGTRLTVL.

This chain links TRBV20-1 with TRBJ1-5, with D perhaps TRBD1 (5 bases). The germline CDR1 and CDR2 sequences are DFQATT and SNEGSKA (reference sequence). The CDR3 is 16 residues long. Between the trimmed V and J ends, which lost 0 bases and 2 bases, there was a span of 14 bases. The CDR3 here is CSARDGGLFGNQPQHF. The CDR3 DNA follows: TGCAGTGCTAGAGATGGGGGGTTATTTGGCAATCAGCCCCAGCATTTT.

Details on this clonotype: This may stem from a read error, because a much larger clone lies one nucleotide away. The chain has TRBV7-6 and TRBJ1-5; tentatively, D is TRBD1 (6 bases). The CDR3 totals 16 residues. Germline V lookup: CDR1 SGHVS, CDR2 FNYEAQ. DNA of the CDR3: TGTGACAGCAGCCAAGAACATACAGGGACCAATCAGCCCCAGCATTTT. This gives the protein CDSSQEHTGTNQPQHF.

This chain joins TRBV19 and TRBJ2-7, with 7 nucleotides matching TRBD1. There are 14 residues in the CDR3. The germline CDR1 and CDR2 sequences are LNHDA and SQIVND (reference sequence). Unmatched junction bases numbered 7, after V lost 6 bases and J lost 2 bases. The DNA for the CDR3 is TGTGCCAGTAGCACGACAGGGACCCCCTACGAGCAGTACTTC. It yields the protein CASSTTGTPYEQYF.

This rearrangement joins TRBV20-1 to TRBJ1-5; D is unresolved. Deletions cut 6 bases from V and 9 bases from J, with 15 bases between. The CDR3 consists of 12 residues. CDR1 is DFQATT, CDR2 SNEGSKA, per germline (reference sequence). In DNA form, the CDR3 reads TGCAGTGCCCTGACCGACCTGGGGCCCCAGCATTTT. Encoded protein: CSALTDLGPQHF.

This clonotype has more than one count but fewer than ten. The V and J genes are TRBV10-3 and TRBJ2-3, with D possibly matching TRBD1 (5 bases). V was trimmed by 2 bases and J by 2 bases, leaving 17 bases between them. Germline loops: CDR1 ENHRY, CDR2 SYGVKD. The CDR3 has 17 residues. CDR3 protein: CAISESRLQGPTDTQYF. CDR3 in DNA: TGTGCCATCAGTGAGAGCCGCCTGCAGGGTCCCACAGATACGCAGTATTTT.

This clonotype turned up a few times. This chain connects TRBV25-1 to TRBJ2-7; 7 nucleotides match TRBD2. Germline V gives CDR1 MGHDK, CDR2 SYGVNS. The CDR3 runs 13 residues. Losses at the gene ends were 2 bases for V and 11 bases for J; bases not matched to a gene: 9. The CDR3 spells CASSERSRGREYF. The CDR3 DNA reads TGTGCCAGCAGTGAACGAAGCCGGGGGAGGGAGTACTTC.

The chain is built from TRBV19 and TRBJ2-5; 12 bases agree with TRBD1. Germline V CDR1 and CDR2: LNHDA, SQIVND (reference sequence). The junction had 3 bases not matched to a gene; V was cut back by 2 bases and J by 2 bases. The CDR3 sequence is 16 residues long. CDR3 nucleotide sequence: TGTGCCAGTAGTATAAGGGACAGGGGGCCTCAAGAGACCCAGTACTTC. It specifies CASSIRDRGPQETQYF.

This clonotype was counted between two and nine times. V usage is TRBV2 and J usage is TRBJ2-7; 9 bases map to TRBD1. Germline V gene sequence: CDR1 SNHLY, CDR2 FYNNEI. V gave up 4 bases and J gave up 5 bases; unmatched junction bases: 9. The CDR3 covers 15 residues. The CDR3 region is CASSGRGTGSNEQYF. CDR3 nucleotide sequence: TGTGCCAGCAGTGGACGAGGGACAGGGTCCAACGAGCAGTACTTC.

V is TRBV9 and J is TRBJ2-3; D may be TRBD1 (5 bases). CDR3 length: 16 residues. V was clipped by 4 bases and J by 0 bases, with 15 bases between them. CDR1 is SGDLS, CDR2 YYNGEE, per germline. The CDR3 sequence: CASSSPTDWSTDTQYF. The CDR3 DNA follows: TGTGCCAGCAGCTCCCCGACAGACTGGAGCACAGATACGCAGTATTTT.

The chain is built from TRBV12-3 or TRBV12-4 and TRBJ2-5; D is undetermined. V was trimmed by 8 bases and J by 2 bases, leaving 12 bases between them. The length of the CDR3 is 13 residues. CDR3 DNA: TGTGCCAGCGTCAGCCGTCCACAAGAGACCCAGTACTTC. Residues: CASVSRPQETQYF.

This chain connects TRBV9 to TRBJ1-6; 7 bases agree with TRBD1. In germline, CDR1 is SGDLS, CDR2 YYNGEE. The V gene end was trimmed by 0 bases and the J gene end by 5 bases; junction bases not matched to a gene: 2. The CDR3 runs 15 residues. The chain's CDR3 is CASSVGGTDNSPLHF. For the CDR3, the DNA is TGTGCCAGCAGCGTAGGGGGGACAGATAATTCACCCCTCCACTTT.

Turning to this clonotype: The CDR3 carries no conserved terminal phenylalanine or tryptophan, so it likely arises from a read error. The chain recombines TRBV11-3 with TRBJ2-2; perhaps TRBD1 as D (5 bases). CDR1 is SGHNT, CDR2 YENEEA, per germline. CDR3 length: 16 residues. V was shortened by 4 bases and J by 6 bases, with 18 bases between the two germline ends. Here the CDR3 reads CASSSPLVRAAGELFL. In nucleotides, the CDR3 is TGTGCCAGCAGCTCGCCCCTCGTCAGGGCCGCCGGGGAGCTGTTTCTT.

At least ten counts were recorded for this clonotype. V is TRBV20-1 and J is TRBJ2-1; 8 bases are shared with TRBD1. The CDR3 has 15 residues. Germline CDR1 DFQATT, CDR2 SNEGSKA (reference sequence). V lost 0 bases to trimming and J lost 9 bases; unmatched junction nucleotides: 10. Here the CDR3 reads CSARDGGQASVEQFF. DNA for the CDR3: TGCAGTGCTAGAGATGGGGGACAGGCCTCGGTTGAGCAGTTCTTC.

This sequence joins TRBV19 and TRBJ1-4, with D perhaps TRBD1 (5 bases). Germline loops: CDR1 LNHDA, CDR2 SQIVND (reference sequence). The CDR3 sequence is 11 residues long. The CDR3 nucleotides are TGTGTCGCAGGGCGGGGAGAAAAACTGTTTTTT. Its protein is CVAGRGEKLFF.

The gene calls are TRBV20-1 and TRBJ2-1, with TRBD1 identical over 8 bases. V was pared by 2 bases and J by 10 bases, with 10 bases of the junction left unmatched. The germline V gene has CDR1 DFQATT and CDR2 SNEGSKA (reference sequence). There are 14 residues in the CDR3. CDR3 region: CSARLDRALREQFF. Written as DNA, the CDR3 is TGCAGTGCTAGACTGGACAGGGCCCTTCGGGAGCAGTTCTTC.

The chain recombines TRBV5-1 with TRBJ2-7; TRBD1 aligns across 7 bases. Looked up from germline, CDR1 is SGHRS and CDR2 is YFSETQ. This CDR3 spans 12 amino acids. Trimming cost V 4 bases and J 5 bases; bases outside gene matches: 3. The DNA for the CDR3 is TGCGCCAGCAGCAGACAGGGTGACGAGCAGTACTTC. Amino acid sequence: CASSRQGDEQYF. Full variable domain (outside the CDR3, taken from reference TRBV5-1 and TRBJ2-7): KAGVTQTPRYLIKTRGQQVTLSCSPISGHRSVSWYQQTPGQGLQFLFEYFSETQRNKGNFPGRFSGRQFSNSRSEMNVSTLELGDSALYLCASSRQGDEQYFGPGTRLTVT.

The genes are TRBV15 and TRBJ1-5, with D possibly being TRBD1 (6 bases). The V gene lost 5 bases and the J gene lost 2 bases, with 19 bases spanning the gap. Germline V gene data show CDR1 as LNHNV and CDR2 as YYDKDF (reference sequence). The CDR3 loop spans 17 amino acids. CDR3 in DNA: TGTGCCACCAGCTCACGGGGGGCAGGTGGTGGCAATCAGCCCCAGCATTTT. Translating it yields CATSSRGAGGGNQPQHF.

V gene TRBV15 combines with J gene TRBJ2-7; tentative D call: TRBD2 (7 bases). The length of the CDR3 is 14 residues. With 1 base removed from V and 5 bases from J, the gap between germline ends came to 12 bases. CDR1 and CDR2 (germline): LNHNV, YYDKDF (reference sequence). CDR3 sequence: CATSRAGGPNEQYF. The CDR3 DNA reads TGTGCCACCAGCAGAGCCGGGGGGCCAAACGAGCAGTACTTC.

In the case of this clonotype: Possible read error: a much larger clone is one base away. In DNA form, the CDR3 reads TGCGCTCTTCTTTCCACTCTAGCTAGCTATGGCTACACCTTC. The encoded protein is CALLSTLASYGYTF. V gene TRBV2 combines with J gene TRBJ1-2; D is unclear. Per germline, CDR1 SNHLY and CDR2 FYNNEI. The CDR3 spans 14 residues.

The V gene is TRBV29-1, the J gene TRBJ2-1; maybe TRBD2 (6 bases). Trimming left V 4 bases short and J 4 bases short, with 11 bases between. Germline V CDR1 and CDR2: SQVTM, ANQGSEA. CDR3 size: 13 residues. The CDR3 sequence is CSVGLAQYNEQFF. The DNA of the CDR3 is TGCAGCGTTGGGCTAGCGCAGTACAATGAGCAGTTCTTC.

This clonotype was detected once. The CDR3 nucleotides are TGTGCCAGCAGGCGTAAACAGGGGGCGGACGTGAACACTGAAGCTTTCTTT. This gives the protein CASRRKQGADVNTEAFF. The V and J genes are TRBV7-8 and TRBJ1-1; the match to TRBD1 covers 9 bases. Germline CDR1 reads SGHVS; CDR2 reads FQNEAQ. This CDR3 has 17 residues. Germline trimming cut 6 bases from V and 0 bases from J; bases unmatched to any gene: 11.

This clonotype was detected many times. CDR3 residues: CASSLALTEGVADTQYF. The DNA for the CDR3 is TGTGCCAGCAGCTTAGCGCTAACGGAGGGAGTGGCAGATACGCAGTATTTT. The chain links TRBV11-1 to TRBJ2-3; D perhaps matches TRBD2 (6 bases). The CDR3 has 17 amino acids. The V gene's germline CDR1 is SGHAT and CDR2 FQDESV (reference sequence). With 0 bases removed from V and 4 bases from J, the gap between germline ends came to 17 bases.

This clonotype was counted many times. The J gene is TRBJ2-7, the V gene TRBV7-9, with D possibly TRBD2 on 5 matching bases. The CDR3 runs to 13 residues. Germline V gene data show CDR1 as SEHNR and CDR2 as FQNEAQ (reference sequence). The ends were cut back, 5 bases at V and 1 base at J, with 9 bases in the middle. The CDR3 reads CASSPRASYEQYF. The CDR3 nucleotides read TGTGCCAGCAGCCCGCGGGCTTCCTACGAGCAGTACTTC.

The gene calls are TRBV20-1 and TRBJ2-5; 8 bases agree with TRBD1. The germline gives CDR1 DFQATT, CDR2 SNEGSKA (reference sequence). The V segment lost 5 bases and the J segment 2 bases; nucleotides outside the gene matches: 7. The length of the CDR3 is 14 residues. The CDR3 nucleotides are TGCAGTGCTCTGACAGGGGTGGGGCAAGAGACCCAGTACTTC. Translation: CSALTGVGQETQYF.

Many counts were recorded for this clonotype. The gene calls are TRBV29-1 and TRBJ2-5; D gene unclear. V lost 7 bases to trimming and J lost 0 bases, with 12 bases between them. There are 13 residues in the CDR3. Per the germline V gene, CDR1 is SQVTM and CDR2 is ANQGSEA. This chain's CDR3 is CSASGSYQETQYF. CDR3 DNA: TGCAGCGCTTCGGGCTCGTACCAAGAGACCCAGTACTTC.